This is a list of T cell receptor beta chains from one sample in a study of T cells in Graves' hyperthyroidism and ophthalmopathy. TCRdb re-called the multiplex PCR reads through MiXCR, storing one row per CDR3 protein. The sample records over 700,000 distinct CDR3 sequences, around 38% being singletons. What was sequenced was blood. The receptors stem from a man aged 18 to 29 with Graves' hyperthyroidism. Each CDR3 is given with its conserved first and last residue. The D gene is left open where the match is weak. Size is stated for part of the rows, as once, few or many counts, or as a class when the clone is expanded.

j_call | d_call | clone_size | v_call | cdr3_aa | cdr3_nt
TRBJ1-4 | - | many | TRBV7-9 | CASSLNQGHSTKLFF | TGTGCCAGCAGCTTAAACCAAGGCCACTCGACAAAACTGTTTTTT
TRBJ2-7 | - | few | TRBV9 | CASSVGTVSYEQYF | TGTGCCAGCAGCGTCGGGACGGTCTCCTACGAGCAGTACTTC
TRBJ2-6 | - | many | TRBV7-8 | CASRFRGVGSGANVLTF | TGTGCCAGCAGATTTAGAGGAGTTGGGTCTGGGGCCAACGTCCTGACTTTC
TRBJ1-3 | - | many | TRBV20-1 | CSAFAGNTIYF | TGCAGTGCATTCGCTGGAAACACCATATATTTT
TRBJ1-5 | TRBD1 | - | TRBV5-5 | CASSLWTGQQPQHF | TGTGCCAGCAGCTTATGGACAGGGCAACAGCCCCAGCATTTT
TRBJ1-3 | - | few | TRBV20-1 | CSARGDDSGNTIYF | TGCAGTGCTAGGGGTGACGACTCTGGAAACACCATATATTTT
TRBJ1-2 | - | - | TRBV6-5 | CASRRTAGVGGGYTF | TGTGCCAGCAGACGAACGGCGGGGGTCGGGGGTGGCTACACCTTC
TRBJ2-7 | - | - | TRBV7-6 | CASSFGERASYEQYF | TGTGCCAGCAGCTTCGGAGAGAGAGCCTCCTACGAGCAGTACTTC
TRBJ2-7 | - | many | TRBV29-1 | CSVEAQGYEQYF | TGCAGCGTTGAAGCCCAGGGTTACGAGCAGTACTTC
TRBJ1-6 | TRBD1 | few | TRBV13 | CASSLRGGTGVHSPLHF | TGTGCCAGCAGCTTACGGGGGGGGACAGGGGTTCATTCACCCCTCCACTTT
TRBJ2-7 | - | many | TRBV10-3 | CAILRENGAYEQYF | TGTGCCATCCTCCGGGAGAATGGGGCCTACGAGCAGTACTTC
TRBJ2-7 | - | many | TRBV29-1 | CSVWDSGITYEQYF | TGCAGCGTGTGGGACAGCGGGATCACCTACGAGCAGTACTTC
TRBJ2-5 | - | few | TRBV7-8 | CASRTLRGETQYF | TGTGCCAGCAGGACTCTTAGGGGAGAGACCCAGTACTTC
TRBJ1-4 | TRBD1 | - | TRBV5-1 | CASRFDGTGNEKLFF | TGCGCCAGCAGGTTTGACGGGACAGGGAATGAAAAACTGTTTTTT
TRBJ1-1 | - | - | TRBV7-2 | CASSSGPSWTEAFF | TGTGCCAGCAGCTCCGGGCCATCTTGGACTGAAGCTTTCTTT
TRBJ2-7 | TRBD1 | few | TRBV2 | CASSNDNYRGEQYF | TGTGCCAGCAGTAATGACAACTACAGGGGGGAGCAGTACTTC
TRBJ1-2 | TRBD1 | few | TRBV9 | CASSETGAYYGYTF | TGTGCCAGCAGCGAGACAGGGGCGTACTATGGCTACACCTTC
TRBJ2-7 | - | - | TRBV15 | CATSRDTTYEQYF | TGTGCCACCAGCAGGGACACAACCTACGAGCAGTACTTC
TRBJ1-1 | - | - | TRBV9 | CASSQGTYTEAFF | TGTGCCAGCAGCCAAGGGACCTACACTGAAGCTTTCTTT
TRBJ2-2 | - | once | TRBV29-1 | CSGQTGGYTGELFF | TGCAGCGGCCAGACAGGCGGCTACACCGGGGAGCTGTTTTTT
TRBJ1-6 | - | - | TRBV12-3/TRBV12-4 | CASTFPGRRDSPLHF | TGTGCCAGCACCTTTCCGGGACGGAGGGATTCACCCCTCCACTTT
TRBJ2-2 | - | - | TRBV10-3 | CAISESLGTGGELFF | TGTGCCATCAGTGAGTCTTTGGGGACTGGCGGGGAGCTGTTTTTT
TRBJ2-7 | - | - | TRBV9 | CASSLTARGRFYEQYF | TGTGCCAGCAGCCTCACCGCCCGGGGACGCTTCTACGAGCAGTACTTC
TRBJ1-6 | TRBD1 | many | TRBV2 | CASSPGQGPLHF | TGTGCCAGCAGTCCGGGACAGGGACCCCTCCACTTT
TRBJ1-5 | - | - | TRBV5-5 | CASSFTSGEQETQHF | TGTGCCAGCAGCTTCACTAGCGGAGAGCAAGAGACCCAGCATTTT
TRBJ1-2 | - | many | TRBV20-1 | CSARGQGNYGYTF | TGCAGTGCTAGAGGCCAGGGTAACTATGGCTACACCTTC
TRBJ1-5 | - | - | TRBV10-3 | CASSKHSSNQPQHF | TGTGCCAGCAGTAAGCATAGTAGCAATCAGCCCCAGCATTTT
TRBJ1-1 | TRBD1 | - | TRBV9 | CASSQRTGTGNTEAFF | TGTGCCAGCAGCCAACGAACCGGGACAGGGAACACTGAAGCTTTCTTT
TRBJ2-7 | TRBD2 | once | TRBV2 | CASISGRLYEQYF | TGTGCCAGCATAAGCGGGAGGTTGTACGAGCAGTACTTC
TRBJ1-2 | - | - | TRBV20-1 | CSARFQGYTF | TGCAGTGCCCGGTTCCAGGGCTACACCTTC
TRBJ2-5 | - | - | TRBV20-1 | CSAILDGDPRETQYF | TGCAGTGCTATTCTAGATGGGGACCCGCGAGAGACCCAGTACTTC